This T cell receptor beta chain was found in a study of T cell repertoires in cytomegalovirus infection. Each CDR3 protein is one row after TCRdb ran MiXCR on the reads. Of about 920,000 distinct CDR3 sequences listed, around a third are singletons. Regarding this clonotype: What it binds is not known.

From germline, CDR1 is SGHAT and CDR2 FQNNGV. J was trimmed by 5 bases and V by 3 bases; bases with no gene match: 9. The CDR3 is 16 residues long. The receptor comes from a human donor in good health (CMV status not recorded). Some clones in this sample may be carry-over from other donors' samples. The chain is built from TRBV11-2 and TRBJ2-5; TRBD2 agrees at 10 bases. The specimen was cultured CD8+ T cells from PBMCs, collected from culture after CMV antigen stimulation. CDR3 sequence: CASSFSGGSFGETQYF. CDR3 DNA sequence: TGTGCCAGCAGCTTTAGCGGGGGGTCCTTCGGGGAGACCCAGTACTTC.